The 14 T cell receptor beta chains reported below all come from one sample, sequenced in a study of cytomegalovirus exposure and HLA in healthy donors. PCR was performed using 60 Vbeta and 13 Jbeta primers. Profiled with immunoSEQ multiplex PCR; TCRdb holds only in-frame clones, not every one. Seen here are under 45,000 clones, 60% to 80% observed once, and the top ten hold 1.4%. The sample comprised PBMCs. Every receptor here comes from a man aged 25-45 years in good health and CMV-seronegative.

V is TRBV6-4 and J is TRBJ2-3; 10 bases agree with TRBD2. This CDR3 contains 17 residues. Germline V CDR1 and CDR2: MRHNA, SNTAGT. J was trimmed by 1 base and V by 5 bases; bases with no gene match: 9. CDR3 amino acids: CASSKGLAGGRTDTQYF. The CDR3 nucleotides are TGTGCCAGCAGTAAGGGTTTAGCGGGAGGACGCACAGATACGCAGTATTTT.

This clone was seen just once. This chain joins TRBV2 and TRBJ2-1; TRBD2 matches 11 bases. After removal of 6 bases from V and 7 bases from J, the junction contained 11 bases not matched to a gene. This CDR3 has 16 residues. From germline, CDR1 is SNHLY and CDR2 FYNNEI. The CDR3 sequence: CASRDLLAGVGNEQFF. The CDR3 DNA sequence: TGTGCCAGCAGGGATCTACTAGCGGGAGTGGGAAATGAGCAGTTCTTC.

This clone is a singleton in its sample. The chain uses TRBV5-1 and TRBJ2-5; 9 bases align to TRBD2. The junction had 7 bases not matched to a gene; V was cut back by 1 base and J by 3 bases. This CDR3 has 16 residues. Looked up from germline, CDR1 is SGHRS and CDR2 is YFSETQ. The CDR3 is CASSLRLGGREETQYF. The CDR3 region has the DNA TGCGCCAGCAGCTTGAGATTGGGCGGGAGGGAAGAGACCCAGTACTTC.

V usage is TRBV27 and J usage is TRBJ2-1; the D gene is possibly TRBD1 (6 bases). The CDR3 spans 12 residues. V dropped 5 bases and J dropped 4 bases, with 6 bases sitting between them. In germline, CDR1 is MNHEY, CDR2 SMNVEV (reference sequence). The CDR3 DNA reads TGTGCCAGCAGTACAGGGTACAATGAGCAGTTCTTC. Protein product: CASSTGYNEQFF.

The rearrangement uses TRBV4-1 and TRBJ1-2; D not resolved. Germline CDR1 and CDR2: MGHRA and YSYEKL. The CDR3 is made up of 15 amino acids. V dropped 0 bases and J dropped 4 bases, with 12 bases sitting between them. The CDR3 DNA is TGCGCCAGCAGCCAAGACACAGTGAGCTTCTATGGCTACACCTTC. Its protein product is CASSQDTVSFYGYTF.

This clone appeared a few times. The chain links TRBV11-2 to TRBJ2-2, with 7 bases fitting TRBD2. The CDR3 sequence is 17 residues long. J lost 1 base, V lost 8 bases, and 13 bases had no gene match. The V gene's germline CDR1 is SGHAT and CDR2 FQNNGV. In DNA, the CDR3 is TGTGCCAGCCGTCCGGGAGGTTGGGAACAGAACACCGGGGAGCTGTTTTTT. This gives the protein CASRPGGWEQNTGELFF.

The chain recombines TRBV6-1 with TRBJ1-1; D possibly corresponds to TRBD1 (6 bases). The CDR3 consists of 16 residues. V was clipped by 2 bases and J by 5 bases, with 18 bases between them. CDR1 MNHNS and CDR2 SASEGT come from the germline V gene. As DNA, the CDR3 is TGTGCCAGCAGTGAATTTATCAGGGGCGCGTCAACTGAAGCTTTCTTT. It specifies CASSEFIRGASTEAFF.

The chain is built from TRBV28 and TRBJ2-3, with D perhaps matching TRBD2 (6 bases). This CDR3 comprises 16 residues. With 1 base removed from V and 0 bases from J, the gap between germline ends came to 11 bases. Germline V lookup: CDR1 MDHEN, CDR2 SYDVKM. The DNA for the CDR3 is TGTGCCAGCAGTTTATTTTGGGGAGGTAGCACAGATACGCAGTATTTT. Amino acid sequence: CASSLFWGGSTDTQYF.

The chain links TRBV5-4 to TRBJ2-5, with no clear D. The closer fit of TRBJ2-7 to the DNA end suggests the J call may be wrong. The CDR3 sequence is 17 residues long. CDR1 and CDR2 from the germline V gene are SGHNT and YYREEE (reference sequence). CDR3 nucleotides: TGTGCCAGCAGCTTGGGGGTATTTGGTAGCCTATCCTACGAGCAGTACTTC. Amino acids: CASSLGVFGSLSYEQYF.

This sequence joins TRBV5-1 and TRBJ1-1; TRBD1 is a possible D gene (6 bases). The CDR3 spans 16 residues. V gave up 0 bases and J gave up 6 bases, with 18 bases separating them. Germline values: CDR1 SGHRS, CDR2 YFSETQ. The CDR3 DNA is TGCGCCAGCAGCTTGGGGACAGCCGAGCAGCTGTCTGAAGCTTTCTTT. Translation: CASSLGTAEQLSEAFF.

Remarks on this clone: One junction end disagrees with the germline gene, perhaps due to a read error. This chain connects TRBV7-9 to TRBJ2-5, with TRBD2 matching over 16 bases. CDR3 length: 16 residues. CDR1 and CDR2 from the germline V gene are SEHNR and FQNEAQ (reference sequence). CDR3 DNA: TGTTCCAGCAGCTTAGGGACTAGCGGGAGGGCCGAGACCCAGTACTTC. It translates to CSSSLGTSGRAETQYF. The entire variable domain, with the rest obtained from reference TRBV7-9 and TRBJ2-5, is as follows: DTGVSQNPRHKITKRGQNVTFRCDPISEHNRLYWYRQTLGQGPEFLTYFQNEAQLEKSRLLSDRFSAERPKGSFSTLEIQRTEQGDSAMYLCSSSLGTSGRAETQYFGPGTRLLVL.

The chain links TRBV28 to TRBJ2-6, with D possibly TRBD2 on 6 matching bases. V lost 6 bases, J lost 1 base, and 16 bases lay in between. The CDR3 consists of 17 residues. Germline CDR1 and CDR2: MDHEN and SYDVKM. CDR3 in amino acids: CASSSPAGRSGANVLTF. The DNA for the CDR3 is TGTGCCAGCAGCTCTCCCGCGGGGAGGTCTGGGGCCAACGTCCTGACTTTC.

CDR3 coding DNA: TGTGCCAGCAGCCGACTAGCCGGAGGGGGGGAGACCCAGTACTTC. It encodes CASSRLAGGGETQYF. V usage is TRBV7-7 and J usage is TRBJ2-5, with D maybe TRBD2 (7 bases). Per the germline V gene, CDR1 is SSHAT and CDR2 is FNYEAQ (reference sequence). The V and J ends lost 5 bases and 5 bases respectively, with 18 bases between them. The CDR3 runs to 15 residues.

CDR3 sequence (DNA): TGTGCCAGCAGCTTAAGGGGACAGGGAAGAGGAGAGACCCAGTACTTC. Amino acid sequence: CASSLRGQGRGETQYF. The chain recombines TRBV7-2 with TRBJ2-5, with 9 positions matching TRBD1. V lost 2 bases, J lost 4 bases, and 8 bases stayed unmatched. Germline CDR1 and CDR2: SGHTA and FQGNSA. This CDR3 region has 16 residues.